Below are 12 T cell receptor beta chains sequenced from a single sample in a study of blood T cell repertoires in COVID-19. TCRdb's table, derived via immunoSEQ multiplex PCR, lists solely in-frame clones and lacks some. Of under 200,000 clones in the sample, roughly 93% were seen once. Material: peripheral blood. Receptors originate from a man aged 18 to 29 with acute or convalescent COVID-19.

In DNA, the CDR3 is TGTGCCACCAGTGACACGGTCTATAATGAAAAACTGTTTTTT. This gives the protein CATSDTVYNEKLFF. The rearrangement links TRBV24-1 to TRBJ1-4; D not certain. Germline CDR1 is KGHDR and CDR2 is SFDVKD. V was pared by 4 bases and J by 4 bases, with 9 bases between. The CDR3 runs to 14 residues.

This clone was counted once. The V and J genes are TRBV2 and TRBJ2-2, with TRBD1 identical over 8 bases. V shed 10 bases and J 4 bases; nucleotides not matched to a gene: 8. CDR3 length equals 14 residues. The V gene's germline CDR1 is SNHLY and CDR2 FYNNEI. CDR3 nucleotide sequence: TGTGCCACCACCGGGACAGGACTCACCGGGGAGCTGTTTTTT. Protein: CATTGTGLTGELFF.

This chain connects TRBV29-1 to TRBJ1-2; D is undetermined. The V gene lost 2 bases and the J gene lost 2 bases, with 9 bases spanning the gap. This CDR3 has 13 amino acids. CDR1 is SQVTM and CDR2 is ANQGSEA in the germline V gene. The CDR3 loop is CSVETSPNYGYTF. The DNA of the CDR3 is TGCAGCGTTGAAACGAGCCCGAACTATGGCTACACCTTC. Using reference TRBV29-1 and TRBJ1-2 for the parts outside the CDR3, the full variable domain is SAVISQKPSRDICQRGTSLTIQCQVDSQVTMMFWYRQQPGQSLTLIATANQGSEATYESGFVIDKFPISRPNLTFSTLTVSNMSPEDSSIYLCSVETSPNYGYTFGSGTRLTVV.

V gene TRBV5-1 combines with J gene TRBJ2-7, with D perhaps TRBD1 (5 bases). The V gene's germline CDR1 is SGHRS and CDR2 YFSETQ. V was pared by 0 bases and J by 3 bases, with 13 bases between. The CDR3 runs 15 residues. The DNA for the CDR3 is TGCGCCAGCAGCTTGGTAGGGGTAACCTACTACGAGCAGTACTTC. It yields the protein CASSLVGVTYYEQYF.

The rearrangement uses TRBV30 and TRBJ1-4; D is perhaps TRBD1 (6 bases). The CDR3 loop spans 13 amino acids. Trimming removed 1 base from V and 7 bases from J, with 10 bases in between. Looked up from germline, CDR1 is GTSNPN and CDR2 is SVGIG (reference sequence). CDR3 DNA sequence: TGTGCCTGGAGTGGTACAGGGTTTGAAAAACTGTTTTTT. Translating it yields CAWSGTGFEKLFF.

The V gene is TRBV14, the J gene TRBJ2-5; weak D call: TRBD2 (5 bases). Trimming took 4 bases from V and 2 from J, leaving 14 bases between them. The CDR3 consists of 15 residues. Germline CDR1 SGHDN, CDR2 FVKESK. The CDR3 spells CASSPRVRVQETQYF. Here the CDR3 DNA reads TGTGCCAGCAGCCCGAGGGTGCGGGTTCAAGAGACCCAGTACTTC.

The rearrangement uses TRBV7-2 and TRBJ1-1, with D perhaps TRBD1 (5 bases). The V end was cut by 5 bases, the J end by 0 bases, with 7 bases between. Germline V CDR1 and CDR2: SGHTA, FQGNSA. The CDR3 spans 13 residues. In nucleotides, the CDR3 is TGTGCCAGCAGCCGACAGATGAACACTGAAGCTTTCTTT. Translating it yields CASSRQMNTEAFF.

The CDR3 region has the DNA TGTGCCAGCTCAACCGGCGTTGTGCAGGGGGGCGTCAGGGACACTGAAGCTTTCTTT. The encoded protein is CASSTGVVQGGVRDTEAFF. The J gene is TRBJ1-1, the V gene TRBV18; 7 bases fit TRBD1. This CDR3 spans 19 amino acids. Germline loops: CDR1 KGHSH, CDR2 LQKENI. V dropped 5 bases and J dropped 3; count of bases not matched to a gene: 21.

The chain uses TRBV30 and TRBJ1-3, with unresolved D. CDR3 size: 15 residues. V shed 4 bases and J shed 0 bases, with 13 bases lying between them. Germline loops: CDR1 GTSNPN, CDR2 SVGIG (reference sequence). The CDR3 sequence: CAWTAGSLSGNTIYF. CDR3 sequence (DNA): TGTGCCTGGACTGCAGGTTCCCTCTCTGGAAACACCATATATTTT.

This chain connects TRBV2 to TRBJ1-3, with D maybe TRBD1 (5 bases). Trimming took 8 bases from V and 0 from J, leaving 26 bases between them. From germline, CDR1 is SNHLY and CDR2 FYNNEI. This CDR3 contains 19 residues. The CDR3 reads CASRPTQGRLLYSGNTIYF. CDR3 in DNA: TGTGCCAGCCGTCCGACCCAGGGCCGGTTACTTTACTCTGGAAACACCATATATTTT. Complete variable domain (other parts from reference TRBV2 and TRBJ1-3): EPEVTQTPSHQVTQMGQEVILRCVPISNHLYFYWYRQILGQKVEFLVSFYNNEISEKSEIFDDQFSVERPDGSNFTLKIRSTKLEDSAMYFCASRPTQGRLLYSGNTIYFGEGSWLTVV.

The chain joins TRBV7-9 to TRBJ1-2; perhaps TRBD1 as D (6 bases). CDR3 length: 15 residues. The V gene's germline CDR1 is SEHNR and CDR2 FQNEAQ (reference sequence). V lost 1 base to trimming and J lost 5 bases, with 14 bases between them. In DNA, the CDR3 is TGTGCCAGCAGCTTAGACACAGGGCAGGGATATGGCTACACCTTC. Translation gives CASSLDTGQGYGYTF.

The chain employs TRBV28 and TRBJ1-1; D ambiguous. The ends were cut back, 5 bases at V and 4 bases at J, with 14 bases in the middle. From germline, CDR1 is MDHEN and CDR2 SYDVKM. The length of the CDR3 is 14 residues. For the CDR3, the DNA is TGTGCCAGCAGTGCCGCCTGGGAGGGCACTGAAGCTTTCTTT. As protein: CASSAAWEGTEAFF.